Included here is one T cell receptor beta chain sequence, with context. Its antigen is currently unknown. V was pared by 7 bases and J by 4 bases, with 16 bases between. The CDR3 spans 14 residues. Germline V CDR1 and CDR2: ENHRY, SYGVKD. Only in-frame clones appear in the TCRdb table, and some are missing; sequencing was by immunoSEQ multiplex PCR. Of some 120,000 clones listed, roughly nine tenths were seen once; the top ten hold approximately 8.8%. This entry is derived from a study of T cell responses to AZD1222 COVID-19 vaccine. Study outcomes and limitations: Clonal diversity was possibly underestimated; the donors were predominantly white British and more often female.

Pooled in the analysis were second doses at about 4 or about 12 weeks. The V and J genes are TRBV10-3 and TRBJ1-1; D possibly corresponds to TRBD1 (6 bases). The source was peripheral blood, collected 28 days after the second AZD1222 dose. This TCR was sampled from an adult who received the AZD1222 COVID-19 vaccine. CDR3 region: CAITQKGHLTEAFF. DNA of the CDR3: TGTGCCATCACCCAAAAGGGACACCTCACTGAAGCTTTCTTT.